This TCR beta chain was captured by sequencing in a study of blood T cells in healthy people across ages. Together with a sample-barcoded 5' primer, a J-beta primer mix was included in a second PCR lasting about 7 to 11 cycles. Every cDNA molecule carried a tag from a template-switch adaptor bearing 12 random nucleotides. TCRdb reprocessed the 5' RACE reads with MiXCR, giving one entry per CDR3 protein. The sample has approximately 1.5 million distinct CDR3 sequences, roughly two fifths seen once; the top ten hold about 4.1%. This CDR3 spans 17 amino acids. Trimming removed 6 bases at V and 7 bases at J, with 25 bases between. Samples had at least 6 million PBMCs isolated from them.

This receptor was obtained from a woman between 18 and 30 years old in good health. The chain is built from TRBV12-3 or TRBV12-4 and TRBJ2-1, with unresolved D. Sequencing used blood. CDR3 DNA sequence: TGTGCCAGCAGCCGCAGCGTGGGGTCGGTGAAGTGGAATGAGCAGTTCTTC. Translating gives CASSRSVGSVKWNEQFF.